These 28 T cell receptor beta chains originate from one sample sequenced in a study of T-cell reconstitution after alpha-beta-depleted transplantation in children. Using unique molecular identifiers, the investigators prepared the TCRbeta library. TCRdb redid the calling of the PCR reads with MiXCR, one entry per CDR3 protein. The table records around 16,000 distinct CDR3 sequences, about 8% of them present only once. This sample comprised PBMCs, mostly from graft donor cells, obtained 60 days after TCRalphabeta/CD19-depleted stem cell transplant. The source is a boy in the first two years of life who had a stem cell transplant for Wiskott-Aldrich syndrome, so the T cells may come from the graft donor.

This clonotype has just a few counts. This sequence joins TRBV7-8 and TRBJ2-3, with D unresolved. The V end was cut by 7 bases, the J end by 1 base, with 12 bases between. The CDR3 has 14 amino acids. Germline CDR1 is SGHVS and CDR2 is FQNEAQ. The chain's CDR3 is CASTKNSRTDTQYF. For the CDR3, the DNA is TGTGCCAGCACCAAAAACAGCCGCACAGATACGCAGTATTTT.

This clonotype was counted many times. The chain recombines TRBV15 with TRBJ1-4; D is perhaps TRBD1 (5 bases). V gave up 3 bases and J gave up 4 bases, with 12 bases separating them. The germline CDR1 and CDR2 sequences are LNHNV and YYDKDF (reference sequence). The CDR3 has 15 amino acids. The CDR3 here is CATSSGDRINEKLFF. The CDR3 region has the DNA TGTGCCACCAGCAGCGGGGACCGCATTAATGAAAAACTGTTTTTT.

This clonotype has just a few counts. The V and J genes are TRBV20-1 and TRBJ1-1; D unclear. The CDR3 is made up of 11 amino acids. The germline V and J ends were trimmed by 2 bases and 8 bases, with 9 bases remaining between them. In germline, CDR1 is DFQATT, CDR2 SNEGSKA (reference sequence). The chain's CDR3 is CSARRVREAFF. DNA of the CDR3: TGCAGTGCTAGAAGGGTGAGGGAAGCTTTCTTT.

The table lists this clonotype with many counts. The rearrangement links TRBV7-2 to TRBJ2-3, with D possibly being TRBD1 (5 bases). Germline V gene lookup returns CDR1 SGHTA and CDR2 FQGNSA. This CDR3 is built from 15 residues. Between the trimmed V and J ends, which lost 5 bases and 1 base, there was a span of 13 bases. The CDR3 region has the DNA TGTGCCAGCAGCCAAGGCGGACACCGCACAGATACGCAGTATTTT. Its protein is CASSQGGHRTDTQYF.

Only a few counts were recorded for this clonotype. The rearrangement uses TRBV3-1 and TRBJ2-2; D perhaps matches TRBD2 (5 bases). Germline V gene data show CDR1 as LGHDT and CDR2 as YNNKEL (reference sequence). V dropped 3 bases and J dropped 0 bases, with 23 bases sitting between them. The CDR3 loop spans 20 amino acids. CDR3 coding DNA: TGTGCCAGCAGCCAGGAGGTAAGGAAGGTCGTGCGCGCGAACACCGGGGAGCTGTTTTTT. This encodes CASSQEVRKVVRANTGELFF.

This clonotype appeared many times. The chain couples TRBV5-1 to TRBJ2-1, with no clear D. CDR1 and CDR2 (germline): SGHRS, YFSETQ. Between the trimmed V and J ends, which lost 0 bases and 5 bases, there was a span of 9 bases. The CDR3 runs to 14 residues. DNA for the CDR3: TGCGCCAGCAGCTTGGCACGGATCGACAATGAGCAGTTCTTC. Its protein product is CASSLARIDNEQFF.

This clonotype has a handful of counts. The chain combines TRBV12-3 or TRBV12-4 with TRBJ2-1; D unclear. The length of the CDR3 is 14 residues. Trimming removed 4 bases at V and 6 bases at J, with 13 bases between. The chain's CDR3 is CASSSDDWSNEQFF. The CDR3 DNA reads TGTGCCAGCAGTTCGGACGACTGGTCCAATGAGCAGTTCTTC.

The CDR3 DNA reads TGCAGTGCTATCGCGGGAGTGTCTGGGGCCAACGTCCTGACTTTC. It translates to CSAIAGVSGANVLTF. J is TRBJ2-6 and V is TRBV20-1, with 7 bases aligning to TRBD2. J lost 1 base, V lost 4 bases, and 4 bases had no gene match. This CDR3 has 15 amino acids. The germline gives CDR1 DFQATT, CDR2 SNEGSKA (reference sequence).

This clonotype has a count of ten or more. This sequence joins TRBV20-1 and TRBJ2-1; tentatively, D is TRBD1 or TRBD2 (5 bases each). Per the germline V gene, CDR1 is DFQATT and CDR2 is SNEGSKA (reference sequence). CDR3 length: 15 amino acids. V was cut by 2 bases and J by 3 bases, with 14 bases left in between. The CDR3, as DNA: TGCAGTGCTAGATTGGGACCAAAGATCTACAATGAGCAGTTCTTC. Amino acid sequence: CSARLGPKIYNEQFF.

This clonotype has a count of ten or more. The chain has TRBV30 and TRBJ2-1; 9 bases fit TRBD2. This CDR3 has 18 amino acids. With 0 bases clipped from V and 1 base from J, the junction kept 10 bases outside the gene matches. Germline CDR1 GTSNPN, CDR2 SVGIG (reference sequence). CDR3 bases: TGTGCCTGGAGTGTACACGAACTGGCGGGAGGGTCCTACAATGAGCAGTTCTTC. Translating gives CAWSVHELAGGSYNEQFF.

This clonotype was found a few times. The CDR3 here is CASSAGGQSSGANVLTF. CDR3 nucleotides: TGTGCCAGCAGTGCCGGGGGGCAGAGCTCTGGGGCCAACGTCCTGACTTTC. The rearrangement uses TRBV6-4 and TRBJ2-6, with TRBD2 as a possible D gene (7 bases). This CDR3 has 17 residues. The ends were cut back, 4 bases at V and 0 bases at J, with 13 bases in the middle. CDR1 and CDR2 (germline): MRHNA, SNTAGT.

This clonotype was recorded many times. The chain uses TRBV4-1 and TRBJ2-7; 10 bases are a match to TRBD2. The CDR3 has 15 residues. V was pared by 4 bases and J by 3 bases, with 6 bases of the junction left unmatched. The V gene's germline CDR1 is MGHRA and CDR2 YSYEKL. CDR3 loop: CASSPRTSGYYEQYF. CDR3 DNA: TGCGCCAGCAGCCCTCGGACTAGCGGTTACTACGAGCAGTACTTC.

This clonotype has at least ten counts. The CDR3 DNA reads as TGTGCCATCAGGAAACGGACTAGCGGGATCCTCTCCTACAATGAGCAGTTCTTC. Translating it yields CAIRKRTSGILSYNEQFF. The chain uses TRBV10-3 and TRBJ2-1; 12 bases fit TRBD2. The length of the CDR3 is 18 residues. V trimming: 6 bases; J trimming: 0 bases; junction bases outside the gene matches: 9. Germline lookup yields CDR1 ENHRY and CDR2 SYGVKD.

This clonotype was counted at least ten times. The chain uses TRBV5-1 and TRBJ2-3; TRBD2 matches at 7 bases. Trimming at V came to 3 bases and at J to 0 bases, leaving 1 base not matched to a gene. CDR3 size: 14 residues. The germline V gene encodes CDR1 SGHRS and CDR2 YFSETQ. DNA of the CDR3: TGCGCCAGCAGCTCTAGCGGAAGCACAGATACGCAGTATTTT. Its translation is CASSSSGSTDTQYF.

This clonotype was counted many times. The V and J genes are TRBV4-2 and TRBJ2-1; TRBD1 matches at 8 bases. This CDR3 contains 16 residues. Unmatched junction bases numbered 4, after V lost 1 base and J lost 2 bases. In germline, CDR1 is LGHNA, CDR2 YNFKEQ. The CDR3: CASSQAGQGTYNEQFF. The DNA of the CDR3 is TGTGCCAGCAGCCAAGCAGGACAGGGTACCTACAATGAGCAGTTCTTC.

This clonotype was recorded many times. The V call is TRBV20-1, the J call TRBJ2-3; D assignment may be TRBD1 or TRBD2 (5 bases each). Deletions cut 5 bases from V and 2 bases from J, with 17 bases between. Germline CDR1 and CDR2: DFQATT and SNEGSKA (reference sequence). The CDR3 is 15 residues long. The DNA for the CDR3 is TGCAGTGCTTTCCCCGGGACGGACCTCACAGATACGCAGTATTTT. Amino acids: CSAFPGTDLTDTQYF.

This clonotype has at least ten counts. This chain uses TRBV28 with TRBJ2-5, with 9 positions matching TRBD2. The trim removed 6 bases at V and 6 bases at J, leaving 11 bases unmatched. CDR3 length: 15 residues. The germline gives CDR1 MDHEN, CDR2 SYDVKM. The CDR3 sequence: CASRGAGGLRKTQYF. Written as DNA, the CDR3 is TGTGCCAGCAGGGGAGCGGGGGGCCTTCGTAAGACCCAGTACTTC.

J is TRBJ2-5 and V is TRBV18; weak D call: TRBD2 (5 bases). The CDR3 length is 15 residues. The ends were cut back, 3 bases at V and 5 bases at J, with 16 bases in the middle. Germline-derived CDR1 and CDR2 are KGHSH and LQKENI. The CDR3 here is CASSPRWTGDETQYF. The CDR3, as DNA: TGTGCCAGCTCACCTAGATGGACCGGGGATGAGACCCAGTACTTC.

This clonotype has at least ten counts. V and J are TRBV9 and TRBJ2-1; 13 positions agree with TRBD2. This CDR3 comprises 15 residues. Trimming cost V 4 bases and J 6 bases; bases outside gene matches: 4. Germline-derived CDR1 and CDR2 are SGDLS and YYNGEE. The CDR3 coding sequence is TGTGCCAGCAGCTTGGGACTAGCGGGGCCCAATGAGCAGTTCTTC. Translated, it gives CASSLGLAGPNEQFF.

This clonotype was counted ten times or more. The chain links TRBV2 to TRBJ2-7; no clear D gene. Trimming pared 7 bases from V and 1 base from J, leaving 11 bases between. Per the germline V gene, CDR1 is SNHLY and CDR2 is FYNNEI. The CDR3 spans 13 residues. CDR3 in amino acids: CASINDGSYEQYF. The CDR3 region has the DNA TGTGCCAGCATTAACGACGGTTCCTACGAGCAGTACTTC.

The chain couples TRBV28 to TRBJ2-7; 7 positions match TRBD2. Trimming at V came to 9 bases and at J to 5 bases, leaving 7 bases not matched to a gene. Germline V CDR1 and CDR2: MDHEN, SYDVKM. The CDR3 consists of 12 residues. The CDR3 reads CARGGESHEQYF. In nucleotides, the CDR3 is TGTGCCAGGGGGGGGGAGAGCCACGAGCAGTACTTC.

This chain joins TRBV20-1 and TRBJ1-1; maybe TRBD1 (6 bases). This CDR3 has 12 residues. Per germline, CDR1 DFQATT and CDR2 SNEGSKA (reference sequence). V lost 7 bases and J lost 3, with 12 bases in between. For the CDR3, the DNA is TGCAGTGTTCCCAGGGGTTACACTGAAGCTTTCTTT. Translating it yields CSVPRGYTEAFF.

This clonotype appeared many times. The chain combines TRBV20-1 with TRBJ1-6; D is undetermined. The germline CDR1 and CDR2 sequences are DFQATT and SNEGSKA (reference sequence). Trimming stripped 6 bases from V and 7 bases from J, with 13 bases between. This CDR3 has 13 amino acids. The CDR3 DNA reads as TGCAGTGCGCCCTTGGCAGGCAATTCACCCCTCCACTTT. It translates to CSAPLAGNSPLHF.

This clonotype was recorded many times. The chain couples TRBV2 to TRBJ2-1; 11 bases align to TRBD2. Germline V gene sequence: CDR1 SNHLY, CDR2 FYNNEI. J was trimmed by 8 bases and V by 2 bases; bases with no gene match: 5. The CDR3 has 15 amino acids. The chain's CDR3 is CASSENTSGSDEQFF. Written as DNA, the CDR3 is TGTGCCAGCAGTGAAAACACTAGCGGGAGTGATGAGCAGTTCTTC.

This clonotype was counted many times. The chain employs TRBV5-1 and TRBJ1-1; TRBD1 aligns across 7 bases. The CDR3 contains 15 residues. Losses at the gene ends were 4 bases for V and 6 bases for J; bases not matched to a gene: 12. CDR1 and CDR2 from the germline V gene are SGHRS and YFSETQ. The DNA of the CDR3 is TGCGCCAGCAGCGGACTGACAGGGATTGATTCTGAAGCTTTCTTT. The encoded protein is CASSGLTGIDSEAFF.

This clonotype was detected a few times. The rearrangement uses TRBV7-9 and TRBJ2-7; 8 bases line up with TRBD2. The CDR3 contains 13 residues. V lost 9 bases to trimming and J lost 3 bases; unmatched junction nucleotides: 7. Per germline, CDR1 SEHNR and CDR2 FQNEAQ (reference sequence). The CDR3 region is CASAGTRHYEQYF. The DNA for the CDR3 is TGTGCCAGTGCCGGGACTAGACACTACGAGCAGTACTTC.

The table lists this clonotype with many counts. This chain connects TRBV6-2 or TRBV6-3 to TRBJ2-1, with TRBD1 matching 10 bases. V dropped 4 bases and J dropped 4; count of bases not matched to a gene: 10. Germline CDR1 reads MNHEY; CDR2 reads SVGEGT. The CDR3 runs to 17 residues. The CDR3 coding sequence is TGTGCCAGCAGTTCCGCCGGGACAGGGGTTTATTACAATGAGCAGTTCTTC. Protein product: CASSSAGTGVYYNEQFF.

The CDR3 sequence is CASSFATSARSYEQYF. The DNA for the CDR3 is TGTGCCAGCAGCTTTGCAACGAGCGCTCGGTCCTACGAGCAGTACTTC. The rearrangement joins TRBV7-2 to TRBJ2-7; D is unresolved. The germline CDR1 and CDR2 sequences are SGHTA and FQGNSA. This CDR3 comprises 16 residues. With 3 bases removed from V and 1 base from J, the gap between germline ends came to 16 bases.